This T cell receptor beta chain was identified during a study of radiation and T cells in renal cell carcinoma. Broader study findings: Without pretreatment biopsies, baseline tumor clonotype presence was undetermined.

Sequencing used immunoSEQ multiplex PCR; TCRdb keeps in-frame clones, though not all of them. The sample includes about 130,000 clones, 75% to 90% of them seen just once. With respect to this clone: No antigen is known for it.

Regarding time point: blood 2 weeks post-SBRT. As to treatment: 15 Gy SBRT to primary tumor, nephrectomy 4 weeks later. Radiation-treated patients gave blood at baseline, week 2 and week 4. The patient's renal cell carcinoma had clear cell pathology. The V gene's germline CDR1 is LNHDA and CDR2 SQIVND (reference sequence). J was trimmed by 5 bases and V by 6 bases; bases with no gene match: 9. This CDR3 region has 14 residues. The chain has TRBV19 and TRBJ2-7, with TRBD1 matching 8 bases. The sample in question was blood, obtained from a patient whose treatment included radiotherapy and nephrectomy. The receptor comes from a woman aged 55-70 years with renal cell carcinoma. CDR3 sequence reads: CASRDRNRGDEQYF. The CDR3 DNA reads as TGTGCCAGTAGGGATAGAAACAGGGGGGACGAGCAGTACTTC.